This T cell receptor (beta chain) was sequenced for a study of response to subunit inactivated influenza vaccine. CDR3 length: 12 residues. Trimming left V 5 bases short and J 4 bases short, with 9 bases between. Germline V gives CDR1 DFQATT, CDR2 SNEGSKA (reference sequence). A single record per CDR3 protein comes from TCRdb applying MiXCR to the RT-PCR reads. The sample lists just over 300,000 distinct CDR3 sequences, 20% to 25% occurring once. The chain employs TRBV20-1 and TRBJ2-1; no firm D call. This receptor was identified in a man in his fifties or sixties who received an inactivated influenza vaccine. This specimen was PBMCs from blood, taken less than 22 months after vaccination. The CDR3 sequence: CSAGYSYNEQFF. The DNA for the CDR3 is TGCAGTGCTGGTTACTCTTACAATGAGCAGTTCTTC.